This TCR beta chain was retrieved from a study of patients and donors after allogeneic stem cell transplantation. This clonotype was counted only a few times. TCRdb itself ran the RT-PCR reads through MiXCR, one entry per CDR3 protein. This table has about 960,000 distinct CDR3 sequences, over 15% appearing once. This CDR3 is built from 15 residues. V trimming: 2 bases; J trimming: 8 bases; junction bases outside the gene matches: 8. The sequence derives from a human donor who was either an allogeneic HSCT recipient or a stem cell or donor lymphocyte infusion donor (not recorded which). It is not recorded whose cells these are; they may come from a transplant donor. J is TRBJ1-2 and V is TRBV12-3 or TRBV12-4; TRBD1 aligns across 10 bases. The specimen sequenced was blood, either unsorted or a sorted T cell fraction (not recorded which). Here the CDR3 DNA reads TGTGCCAGCAGTTTACTAACCGGGACAGGGGACGGCTACACCTTC. It yields the protein CASSLLTGTGDGYTF.